What follows describes a single T cell receptor (beta chain). As handled by the study authors: Estimated nucleated cell counts came from reference gene primer amplification. Sequencing used immunoSEQ multiplex PCR; TCRdb keeps in-frame clones, though not all of them. The V and J calls and clone size are taken from that table; D and trimming were inferred from the DNA. Of approximately 280,000 clones listed, about 93% were seen once; the top ten hold about 6.8%. This sample was included in a study of blood T cell repertoires in COVID-19. For the study at large: The origin of the acute and convalescent COVID-19 samples was the United States, Italy and Spain. From T cells, B-cell-depleted T cells, or PBMCs came the material, which was cDNA or gDNA.

Patients in Seattle were enrolled during active infection, then followed longitudinally. The germline V gene encodes CDR1 LGHNA and CDR2 YSLEER. V trimming: 2 bases; J trimming: 1 base; junction bases outside the gene matches: 1. The CDR3 extends over 15 amino acids. The receptor was derived from a woman younger than 45 with COVID-19, enrolled during active disease. The rearrangement uses TRBV4-3 and TRBJ2-3, with TRBD1 identical over 9 bases. The material sequenced was peripheral blood. CDR3 amino acids: CASSQRTGGTDTQYF. The CDR3 DNA is TGCGCCAGCAGCCAACGGACAGGGGGCACAGATACGCAGTATTTT.